This T cell receptor (beta chain) appears in the sequencing data of a study of cytomegalovirus exposure and HLA in healthy donors. General observations from the study: A few CMV-associated chains were confirmed in vitro to be specific for CMV antigens. The study assumed roughly uniform donor sequencing depth for presence/absence analyses. Some V segments (TRBV6-2 and TRBV6-3 among them) were excluded as indistinguishable.

The study ran its PCR with 60 Vbeta and 13 Jbeta primers. Sequencing used immunoSEQ multiplex PCR; TCRdb keeps in-frame clones, though not all of them. The sample has 200,000 to 250,000 clones; more than 70% are singletons. Details on this clone: The target antigen is unknown.

Trimming cost V 4 bases and J 4 bases; bases outside gene matches: 9. CDR3 length equals 17 residues. Germline-derived CDR1 and CDR2 are MGHRA and YSYEKL. The source of this sequence is a human donor in good health. The chain joins TRBV4-1 to TRBJ2-3; 12 positions match TRBD2. Sequencing used PBMCs. CDR3 sequence reads: CASSLTPGLAGPDTQYF. CDR3 coding DNA: TGCGCCAGCAGCCTGACTCCGGGACTAGCGGGTCCAGATACGCAGTATTTT.